This T cell receptor (beta chain) was observed in a study of Ad26.COV2.S vaccination and SARS-CoV-2 variants. The method was immunoSEQ multiplex PCR; TCRdb's version includes in-frame clones alone and lacks a portion of them. The sample records some 350,000 clones, roughly 84% being singletons. The junction had 6 bases not matched to a gene; V was cut back by 4 bases and J by 8 bases. The CDR3 runs 13 residues. CDR1 and CDR2 (germline): MNHNY, SVGAGI (reference sequence). Treatment given: roughly 18 received Ad26.COV2.S at low or high dose, single or two shots; about five received placebo; per-sample allocation not given. Day 63 after the first injection of vaccine or placebo was the sampling time.

The V gene is TRBV6-6, the J gene TRBJ2-3; 7 bases align to TRBD1. Sequencing was performed on peripheral blood, taken in a trial of Ad26.COV2.S vaccine versus placebo. This receptor was identified in a person aged 18-65 years who received the Ad26.COV2.S COVID-19 vaccine or a placebo. CDR3: CASSSNQGVTQYF. In DNA, the CDR3 is TGTGCCAGCAGTTCGAACCAGGGGGTTACGCAGTATTTT.